The next 14 T cell receptor beta chains were all read from a single sample in a study of blood T cells in healthy people across ages. Together with a sample-barcoded 5' primer, a J-beta primer mix was included in a second PCR lasting roughly 6 to 12 cycles. TCRdb re-called the 5' RACE reads through MiXCR, storing one row per CDR3 protein. The repertoire includes about 590,000 distinct CDR3 sequences, approximately 30% of them detected once, and about a sixth sits in the top ten. The material sequenced was blood. Receptor source: a woman aged 80 or over in good health.

Only a few counts were recorded for this clonotype. Since a much larger clone is just one base distant, this may be a read error. V is TRBV7-9 and J is TRBJ2-1, with D tentatively TRBD2 (5 bases). The J call may be in error: the DNA end matches TRBJ2-7 better. CDR3 length: 18 residues. The germline V gene has CDR1 SEHNR and CDR2 FQNEAQ (reference sequence). The CDR3 DNA reads TGTGCCAGCAGTTACCCGACGGCGGGTAGTAGCTCCTACAATGAGCAGTACTTC. Translating gives CASSYPTAGSSSYNEQYF.

This chain links TRBV6-1 with TRBJ2-1, with TRBD2 matching 8 bases. The end of the DNA fits TRBJ2-7 better, so the J call may be wrong. Germline V gene data show CDR1 as MNHNS and CDR2 as SASEGT. This CDR3 is built from 14 residues. CDR3 DNA: TGTGCCACGAACGGGGGGGCTTTATACAATGAGCAGTACTTC. Translating it yields CATNGGALYNEQYF.

The gene calls are TRBV29-1 and TRBJ1-1, with D possibly matching TRBD1 (6 bases). The germline gives CDR1 SQVTM, CDR2 ANQGSEA. The V end lost 4 bases, the J end lost 1 base, and 10 bases lay between the germline ends. The CDR3 contains 13 residues. CDR3 amino acids: CSVVGTTNTEAFF. CDR3 in DNA: TGCAGCGTTGTGGGGACAACGAACACTGAAGCTTTCTTT.

The chain carries TRBV5-1 and TRBJ2-5; TRBD2 matches 9 bases. Per the germline V gene, CDR1 is SGHRS and CDR2 is YFSETQ. V was pared by 4 bases and J by 3 bases, with 7 bases of the junction left unmatched. There are 15 residues in the CDR3. CDR3 protein: CASSPHSSGEETQYF. In nucleotides, the CDR3 is TGCGCCAGCAGCCCCCACTCTAGCGGGGAAGAGACCCAGTACTTC.

This clonotype was counted many times. One end of the junction does not line up with germline, which may come from a read error. V and J are TRBV3-1 and TRBJ2-3; D is uncertain. Germline CDR1 and CDR2: LGHDT and YNNKEL (reference sequence). This CDR3 has 14 amino acids. The CDR3 loop reads CASSQDQGTDTQYF. The DNA of the CDR3 is TGCGCCAGCAGCCAAGATCAGGGCACAGATACGCAGTATTTT.

This chain connects TRBV6-1 to TRBJ1-2, with TRBD1 matching 8 bases. Germline CDR1 is MNHNS and CDR2 is SASEGT. This CDR3 comprises 14 residues. V shed 4 bases and J 7 bases; nucleotides not matched to a gene: 8. The CDR3 loop reads CASSVSGGASGYTF. CDR3 nucleotides: TGTGCCAGCAGTGTCTCAGGGGGCGCATCTGGCTACACCTTC.

This clonotype showed up many times. The V and J genes are TRBV7-2 and TRBJ2-5, with TRBD2 identical over 8 bases. Germline CDR1 is SGHTA and CDR2 is FQGNSA. Germline trimming cut 5 bases from V and 4 bases from J; bases unmatched to any gene: 12. This CDR3 comprises 16 residues. The DNA for the CDR3 is TGTGCCAGCAGCCCCCCCCGGCTAGCGGGCTCAGAGACCCAGTACTTC. Its translation is CASSPPRLAGSETQYF.

This clonotype has a count of ten or more. J is TRBJ2-1 and V is TRBV20-1; D might be TRBD2 (6 bases). Trimming took 7 bases from V and 2 from J, leaving 12 bases between them. The CDR3 consists of 13 residues. The germline CDR1 and CDR2 sequences are DFQATT and SNEGSKA (reference sequence). CDR3 in DNA: TGCAGTGAGGGGCGGGGAGCCTACAATGAGCAGTTCTTC. Protein: CSEGRGAYNEQFF.

In its sample, this clonotype was seen many times. The chain is built from TRBV20-1 and TRBJ1-5; 12 nucleotides align to TRBD1. The CDR3 runs to 17 residues. The V and J ends lost 3 bases and 3 bases, in that order; junction bases with no gene match: 9. The germline V gene encodes CDR1 DFQATT and CDR2 SNEGSKA (reference sequence). This chain's CDR3 is CSARPGQGASYNQPQHF. The CDR3 coding sequence is TGCAGTGCTAGGCCGGGACAGGGGGCCAGTTACAATCAGCCCCAGCATTTT.

This clonotype was seen at least ten times. The V and J genes are TRBV7-2 and TRBJ2-1, with TRBD2 identical over 9 bases. Germline loops: CDR1 SGHTA, CDR2 FQGNSA. The CDR3 is made up of 15 amino acids. V gave up 5 bases and J gave up 9 bases; unmatched junction bases: 11. This chain's CDR3 is CASSPIAGAPAEQFF. In DNA form, the CDR3 reads TGTGCCAGCAGCCCTATAGCGGGGGCGCCCGCTGAGCAGTTCTTC.

This clonotype was observed many times. CDR3 sequence reads: CASRPRYNEQFF. The CDR3 coding sequence is TGTGCCAGCAGACCCCGGTACAATGAGCAGTTCTTC. The genes are TRBV6-2 or TRBV6-3 and TRBJ2-1; D not resolved. This CDR3 is built from 12 residues. Trimming cost V 6 bases and J 4 bases, with 7 bases left between them. Germline V gene lookup returns CDR1 MNHEY and CDR2 SVGEGT.

This clonotype was detected many times. The CDR3 DNA sequence: TGCGCCAGCCGGGACAACTATGGCTACACCTTC. Translating gives CASRDNYGYTF. The chain joins TRBV4-1 to TRBJ1-2; D perhaps matches TRBD1 (5 bases). The V end lost 8 bases, the J end lost 2 bases, and 6 bases lay between the germline ends. In germline, CDR1 is MGHRA, CDR2 YSYEKL. The CDR3 runs 11 residues.

This clonotype was seen ten or more times. This chain joins TRBV20-1 and TRBJ2-5; D remains ambiguous. Germline V CDR1 and CDR2: DFQATT, SNEGSKA (reference sequence). Trimming removed 1 base at V and 2 bases at J, with 11 bases between. This CDR3 spans 14 amino acids. The CDR3 DNA follows: TGCAGTGCTAGAGCTTTTGTGGAACAAGAGACCCAGTACTTC. Translating gives CSARAFVEQETQYF.

This clonotype was seen more than once but under ten times. A much larger clone is a single base away; this may be a read error. The V call is TRBV29-1, the J call TRBJ2-1, with 9 bases aligning to TRBD1. The CDR3 runs to 12 residues. Germline trimming cut 7 bases from V and 10 bases from J; bases unmatched to any gene: 8. Germline V CDR1 and CDR2: SQVTM, ANQGSEA. CDR3 sequence: CSANRGLGEQFF. CDR3 nucleotide sequence: TGCAGCGCTAACAGGGGGCTGGGCGAGCAGTTCTTC.